A single sample is the source of the 25 T cell receptor beta chains below, sequenced in a study of shared clonotypes between healthy human individuals (dated by TCRdb to the early 2020s). The receptor library was made with the immunoSEQ multiplex PCR assay. In TCRdb, the immuneACCESS table is reduced to in-frame sequences with V and J assigned. These tables do not hold every clone; where another copy was compared, an unresolved V gene accounts for under half, and the others remain unexplained. For this sample there are 2 million or so clones; 90% to 95% appear just once. The ten most abundant clones make up roughly 0.13% of the sample. The sample comprised naive CD4+ T cells sorted from blood. Read against the paper, the sample's cell subset or site label means: CD45RA+ positively selected. These receptors all come from a man between 18 and 29 years old in good health.

This rearrangement joins TRBV6-6 to TRBJ2-3; no definite D call. The CDR3 sequence is 13 residues long. Germline lookup yields CDR1 MNHNY and CDR2 SVGAGI (reference sequence). The ends were cut back, 8 bases at V and 6 bases at J, with 15 bases in the middle. The CDR3 loop is CASLGLERDTQYF. The CDR3 DNA reads as TGTGCCAGCCTCGGATTAGAGAGGGATACGCAGTATTTT.

The chain couples TRBV30 to TRBJ1-3; the D gene is possibly TRBD1 (5 bases). The CDR3 loop spans 14 amino acids. Trimming removed 1 base from V and 2 bases from J, with 9 bases in between. The V gene's germline CDR1 is GTSNPN and CDR2 SVGIG (reference sequence). This chain's CDR3 is CAWSGGKAGNTIYF. The CDR3 DNA reads TGTGCCTGGAGTGGGGGGAAGGCTGGAAACACCATATATTTT.

A note on this clone: Other DNA sequences in this sample translate to the same CDR3. The chain has TRBV5-4 and TRBJ2-2; tentatively, D is TRBD2 (5 bases). The CDR3 sequence is 15 residues long. Germline V lookup: CDR1 SGHNT, CDR2 YYREEE (reference sequence). V was pared by 1 base and J by 1 base, with 8 bases between. The CDR3: CASSLSGLNTGELFF. CDR3 nucleotides: TGTGCCAGCAGCTTGTCTGGACTGAACACCGGGGAGCTGTTTTTT.

J is TRBJ2-7 and V is TRBV18; either TRBD1 or TRBD2 may fit D (5 bases each). CDR1 KGHSH and CDR2 LQKENI come from the germline V gene. Trimming removed 3 bases at V and 4 bases at J, with 13 bases between. The CDR3 loop spans 14 amino acids. CDR3 sequence reads: CASSPPGASYEQYF. The CDR3 bases are TGTGCCAGCTCACCCCCCGGGGCCTCGTACGAGCAGTACTTC.

This chain connects TRBV29-1 to TRBJ1-2; D perhaps matches TRBD1 (6 bases). In germline, CDR1 is SQVTM, CDR2 ANQGSEA. The CDR3 is made up of 14 amino acids. V lost 0 bases to trimming and J lost 2 bases, with 10 bases between them. CDR3 sequence reads: CSVEEGAWNYGYTF. As DNA, the CDR3 is TGCAGCGTTGAAGAGGGGGCCTGGAACTATGGCTACACCTTC.

The chain couples TRBV27 to TRBJ2-5, with D unclear. CDR3 length: 13 residues. The V gene's germline CDR1 is MNHEY and CDR2 SMNVEV (reference sequence). The V and J ends lost 5 bases and 6 bases respectively, with 13 bases between them. The CDR3 DNA reads TGTGCCAGCAGTCCCCTAAGTGGTCAGACCCAGTACTTC. It codes for CASSPLSGQTQYF.

This clone appeared a single time. Other DNA sequences from this sample encode an identical CDR3 as well. CDR3 residues: CAISRTSGTDTQYF. In DNA form, the CDR3 reads TGTGCCATCAGCAGGACTAGCGGCACAGATACGCAGTATTTT. This chain uses TRBV10-3 with TRBJ2-3, with TRBD2 matching over 9 bases. The V segment lost 6 bases and the J segment 1 base; nucleotides outside the gene matches: 2. The CDR3 covers 14 residues. In germline, CDR1 is ENHRY, CDR2 SYGVKD.

On this clone: This sample also contains other DNA sequences that code for the same CDR3. The chain recombines TRBV11-2 with TRBJ1-6; the match to TRBD1 covers 7 bases. CDR3 length: 13 residues. V trimming: 5 bases; J trimming: 10 bases; junction bases outside the gene matches: 5. Germline V CDR1 and CDR2: SGHAT, FQNNGV. The CDR3 DNA follows: TGTGCCAGCAGCCCAACAGGGGTGTCACCCCTCCACTTT. Its translation is CASSPTGVSPLHF.

This clone was seen just once. CDR3 loop: CASSYREGYTF. Here the CDR3 DNA reads TGTGCCAGCAGTTACAGGGAAGGCTACACCTTC. V and J are TRBV6-6 and TRBJ1-2; no clear D. Per the germline V gene, CDR1 is MNHNY and CDR2 is SVGAGI (reference sequence). V gave up 2 bases and J gave up 8 bases, with 6 bases separating them. This CDR3 contains 11 residues.

The rearrangement joins TRBV5-1 to TRBJ1-6; D is unresolved. CDR3 length: 13 residues. V shed 0 bases and J shed 8 bases, with 6 bases lying between them. Germline V gives CDR1 SGHRS, CDR2 YFSETQ. DNA for the CDR3: TGCGCCAGCAGCTTGGACTTGGATTCACCCCTCCACTTT. It codes for CASSLDLDSPLHF.

The rearrangement links TRBV6-7 to TRBJ2-1, with D perhaps matching TRBD1 or TRBD2 (5 bases each). TRBV6-7 is noted as an ORF with a role that remains uncertain. This CDR3 region has 16 residues. V shed 0 bases and J shed 5 bases, with 14 bases lying between them. The CDR3 nucleotides read TGTGCCAGCAGTTACTCTCGGGGTTTAGGGGACAATGAGCAGTTCTTC. The encoded protein is CASSYSRGLGDNEQFF.

The gene calls are TRBV18 and TRBJ2-7; D is possibly TRBD1 (6 bases). The CDR3 has 14 residues. Germline assignment: CDR1 KGHSH and CDR2 LQKENI. The V end was cut by 3 bases, the J end by 4 bases, with 13 bases between. CDR3 nucleotide sequence: TGTGCCAGCTCACCGGGGGCATTTTCATACGAGCAGTACTTC. As protein: CASSPGAFSYEQYF.

The chain couples TRBV5-1 to TRBJ1-2; 7 bases map to TRBD1. Germline V lookup: CDR1 SGHRS, CDR2 YFSETQ. Losses at the gene ends were 0 bases for V and 6 bases for J; bases not matched to a gene: 11. The CDR3 runs 16 residues. Written as DNA, the CDR3 is TGCGCCAGCAGCTTGGGATCCTCGACAGGGTCCAATGGCTACACCTTC. Translating it yields CASSLGSSTGSNGYTF. The variable domain in full, with the rest retrieved from reference TRBV5-1 and TRBJ1-2, is KAGVTQTPRYLIKTRGQQVTLSCSPISGHRSVSWYQQTPGQGLQFLFEYFSETQRNKGNFPGRFSGRQFSNSRSEMNVSTLELGDSALYLCASSLGSSTGSNGYTFGSGTRLTVV.

The chain uses TRBV18 and TRBJ1-2, with 9 bases that match TRBD1. V dropped 3 bases and J dropped 4; count of bases not matched to a gene: 9. Germline assignment: CDR1 KGHSH and CDR2 LQKENI. The CDR3 sequence is 16 residues long. The CDR3, as DNA: TGTGCCAGCTCACCTTATCAACAGGGGGCCGGCTATGGCTACACCTTC. This encodes CASSPYQQGAGYGYTF.

About this clone: Distinct nucleotide sequences in the sample also encode this CDR3. This sequence joins TRBV5-1 and TRBJ1-3; no reliable D call. With 0 bases removed from V and 2 bases from J, the gap between germline ends came to 6 bases. Germline V gene sequence: CDR1 SGHRS, CDR2 YFSETQ. The length of the CDR3 is 14 residues. The CDR3 nucleotides read TGCGCCAGCAGCTTGGAACCGGCTGGAAACACCATATATTTT. This gives the protein CASSLEPAGNTIYF. The full variable domain, its missing parts supplied by reference TRBV5-1 and TRBJ1-3, is KAGVTQTPRYLIKTRGQQVTLSCSPISGHRSVSWYQQTPGQGLQFLFEYFSETQRNKGNFPGRFSGRQFSNSRSEMNVSTLELGDSALYLCASSLEPAGNTIYFGEGSWLTVV.

CDR3 nucleotide sequence: TGTGCCTGGAGGGACAGGATCTCTGGAAACACCATATATTTT. This translates into CAWRDRISGNTIYF. This chain uses TRBV30 with TRBJ1-3; TRBD1 matches at 7 bases. In germline, CDR1 is GTSNPN, CDR2 SVGIG (reference sequence). The CDR3 covers 14 residues. Trimming removed 3 bases from V and 0 bases from J; junction bases left unmatched: 2. The whole variable domain, remainder taken from reference TRBV30 and TRBJ1-3, is SQTIHQWPATLVQPVGSPLSLECTVEGTSNPNLYWYRQAAGRGLQLLFYSVGIGQISSEVPQNLSASRPQDRQFILSSKKLLLSDSGFYLCAWRDRISGNTIYFGEGSWLTVV.

The chain is built from TRBV30 and TRBJ1-1; no clear D gene. The CDR3 loop spans 11 amino acids. V lost 3 bases and J lost 8, with 10 bases in between. In germline, CDR1 is GTSNPN, CDR2 SVGIG (reference sequence). Here the CDR3 DNA reads TGTGCCTGGAGCGCCGGGGTAGAAGCTTTCTTT. Translated, it gives CAWSAGVEAFF. The variable domain in full, with the rest retrieved from reference TRBV30 and TRBJ1-1, is SQTIHQWPATLVQPVGSPLSLECTVEGTSNPNLYWYRQAAGRGLQLLFYSVGIGQISSEVPQNLSASRPQDRQFILSSKKLLLSDSGFYLCAWSAGVEAFFGQGTRLTVV.

This chain links TRBV10-3 with TRBJ2-1; D is uncertain. The CDR3 has 14 amino acids. Germline values: CDR1 ENHRY, CDR2 SYGVKD. Trimming stripped 2 bases from V and 9 bases from J, with 14 bases between. CDR3 DNA: TGTGCCATCAGTGAGACCCCCGGTTTGGGTGAGCAGTTCTTC. It yields the protein CAISETPGLGEQFF.

This CDR3 reads CASSEPGRGTNSNYGYTF. CDR3 nucleotide sequence: TGTGCCAGCAGTGAACCCGGCAGGGGGACTAATTCTAACTATGGCTACACCTTC. The chain has TRBV25-1 and TRBJ1-2; 7 positions agree with TRBD1. The V gene end was trimmed by 2 bases and the J gene end by 0 bases; junction bases not matched to a gene: 12. The CDR3 is made up of 18 amino acids. CDR1 is MGHDK, CDR2 SYGVNS, per germline.

The chain combines TRBV2 with TRBJ1-4; the D is unclear. V lost 5 bases, J lost 11 bases, and 12 bases lay in between. This CDR3 has 12 amino acids. In germline, CDR1 is SNHLY, CDR2 FYNNEI. Here the CDR3 DNA reads TGTGCCAGCAGTCTAGAGAGGGAGAAACTGTTTTTT. Translating gives CASSLEREKLFF.

This chain uses TRBV4-3 with TRBJ1-1; D may be TRBD1 (6 bases). With 0 bases removed from V and 7 bases from J, the gap between germline ends came to 12 bases. The CDR3 covers 14 residues. Germline-derived CDR1 and CDR2 are LGHNA and YSLEER. The chain's CDR3 is CASSQDRGVSEAFF. The CDR3 region has the DNA TGCGCCAGCAGCCAAGATAGGGGGGTGAGTGAAGCTTTCTTT.

CDR3 DNA sequence: TGCGCCAGCAGCCCCGCCGTATCTCCGGGAGGTATTAAGTCGGGGGAGCTGTTTTTT. Its protein product is CASSPAVSPGGIKSGELFF. This chain uses TRBV5-1 with TRBJ2-2; 7 bases map to TRBD2. The V segment lost 4 bases and the J segment 8 bases; nucleotides outside the gene matches: 23. The germline V gene encodes CDR1 SGHRS and CDR2 YFSETQ. The CDR3 covers 19 residues.

J is TRBJ2-5 and V is TRBV27; 11 bases match TRBD1. V trimming: 6 bases; J trimming: 5 bases; junction bases outside the gene matches: 5. This CDR3 is built from 14 residues. Germline loops: CDR1 MNHEY, CDR2 SMNVEV (reference sequence). The CDR3 here is CASSQGTGGETQYF. CDR3 bases: TGTGCCAGCAGCCAAGGGACAGGGGGGGAGACCCAGTACTTC.

The chain has TRBV18 and TRBJ2-7; no clear D. V was clipped by 1 base and J by 5 bases, with 3 bases between them. CDR1 is KGHSH and CDR2 is LQKENI in the germline V gene. There are 11 residues in the CDR3. Here the CDR3 reads CASSPQHEQYF. DNA of the CDR3: TGTGCCAGCTCACCACAGCACGAGCAGTACTTC.

As regards this clone: The sample contains more than one DNA sequence encoding this CDR3. This chain links TRBV5-1 with TRBJ1-3; no reliable D call. CDR3 size: 13 residues. Germline CDR1 SGHRS, CDR2 YFSETQ. V shed 0 bases and J shed 4 bases, with 5 bases lying between them. The chain's CDR3 is CASSLAGGNTIYF. The CDR3 DNA sequence: TGCGCCAGCAGCTTGGCCGGAGGAAACACCATATATTTT.